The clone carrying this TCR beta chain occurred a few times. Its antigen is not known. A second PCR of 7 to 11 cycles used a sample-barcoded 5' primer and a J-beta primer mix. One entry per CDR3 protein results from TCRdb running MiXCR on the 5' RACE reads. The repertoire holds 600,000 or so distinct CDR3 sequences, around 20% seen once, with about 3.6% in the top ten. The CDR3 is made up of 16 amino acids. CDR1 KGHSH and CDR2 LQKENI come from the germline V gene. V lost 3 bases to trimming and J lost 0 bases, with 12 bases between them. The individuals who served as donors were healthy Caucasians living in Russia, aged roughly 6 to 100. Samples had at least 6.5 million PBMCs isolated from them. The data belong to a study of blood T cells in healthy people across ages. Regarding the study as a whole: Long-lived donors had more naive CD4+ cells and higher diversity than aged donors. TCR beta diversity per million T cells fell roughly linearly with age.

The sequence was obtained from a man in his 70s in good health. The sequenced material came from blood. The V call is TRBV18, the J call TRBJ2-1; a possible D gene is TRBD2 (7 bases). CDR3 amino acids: CASSPSGGHSYNEQFF. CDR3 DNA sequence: TGTGCCAGCTCACCGTCGGGGGGCCACTCCTACAATGAGCAGTTCTTC.